Below are 17 T cell receptor beta chains sequenced from a single sample in a study of T cells in narcolepsy. The repertoire was sequenced with immunoSEQ multiplex PCR; TCRdb's copy has only in-frame clones and lacks some. The data contain tens of thousands of clones, 75% to 90% of them singletons. The source material was CD45RA- memory CD4+ T cells from PBMCs. These receptors all stem from a human donor with narcolepsy.

This chain uses TRBV6-1 with TRBJ2-5; D possibly matches TRBD1 or TRBD2 (5 bases each). The CDR3 loop spans 14 amino acids. CDR1 MNHNS and CDR2 SASEGT come from the germline V gene. V was shortened by 6 bases and J by 4 bases, with 15 bases between the two germline ends. The CDR3 spells CASSSRENGETQYF. The DNA of the CDR3 is TGTGCCAGCAGCAGCAGGGAGAATGGAGAGACCCAGTACTTC.

The chain uses TRBV6-5 and TRBJ2-3; D may be TRBD2 (6 bases). The CDR3 is 15 residues long. V was clipped by 2 bases and J by 0 bases, with 9 bases between them. The V gene's germline CDR1 is MNHEY and CDR2 SVGAGI. The CDR3 sequence: CASSYGAGSTDTQYF. CDR3 in DNA: TGTGCCAGCAGTTACGGGGCGGGGAGCACAGATACGCAGTATTTT.

This clone was detected once. This chain's CDR3 is CSPEKRETQYF. As DNA, the CDR3 is TGCAGTCCAGAAAAGCGGGAGACCCAGTACTTC. The chain has TRBV20-1 and TRBJ2-5; possibly TRBD2 for D (5 bases). In germline, CDR1 is DFQATT, CDR2 SNEGSKA (reference sequence). V lost 8 bases and J lost 5, with 12 bases in between. CDR3 length equals 11 residues.

The chain joins TRBV6-9 to TRBJ2-5; TRBD2 agrees at 7 bases. This CDR3 region has 17 residues. The J segment lost 4 bases and the V segment lost 4 bases, leaving 15 bases of the junction unmatched. Germline CDR1 and CDR2: MNHGY and SVAAGI. The CDR3, as DNA: TGTGCCAGCAGTTCCCATCCGGGGGGAGGGTTCGGAGAGACCCAGTACTTC. It encodes CASSSHPGGGFGETQYF.

The V gene is TRBV14, the J gene TRBJ1-4; unclear D gene. The CDR3 has 12 amino acids. V dropped 4 bases and J dropped 7 bases, with 7 bases sitting between them. Germline V gene sequence: CDR1 SGHDN, CDR2 FVKESK. CDR3 DNA: TGTGCCAGCAGCCGGTCTAGTGAAAAACTGTTTTTT. Amino acid sequence: CASSRSSEKLFF.

The chain combines TRBV15 with TRBJ1-5, with D unclear. This CDR3 has 14 amino acids. CDR1 is LNHNV and CDR2 is YYDKDF in the germline V gene (reference sequence). V was shortened by 10 bases and J by 4 bases, with 17 bases between the two germline ends. CDR3 region: CASTREGGNQPQHF. CDR3 nucleotides: TGTGCCAGCACCCGGGAAGGAGGTAATCAGCCCCAGCATTTT.

The chain recombines TRBV10-3 with TRBJ1-3; no firm D call. The CDR3 is 16 residues long. The germline V and J ends were trimmed by 2 bases and 2 bases, with 13 bases remaining between them. From germline, CDR1 is ENHRY and CDR2 SYGVKD. The CDR3 region has the DNA TGTGCCATCAGTGAGCCCGGACTGGGCCCTGGAAACACCATATATTTT. Its protein product is CAISEPGLGPGNTIYF.

The chain links TRBV7-3 to TRBJ2-5; TRBD1 is a possible D gene (6 bases). Deletions cut 5 bases from V and 5 bases from J, with 12 bases between. CDR3 length: 13 amino acids. The germline V gene encodes CDR1 SGHTA and CDR2 FQGTGA. The CDR3 DNA reads TGTGCCAGCAGCAACACAGGGTTGGAGACCCAGTACTTC. This translates into CASSNTGLETQYF.

The chain couples TRBV7-2 to TRBJ1-2, with D possibly matching TRBD1 (6 bases). Germline CDR1 and CDR2: SGHTA and FQGNSA. This CDR3 region has 14 residues. V was cut by 4 bases and J by 7 bases, with 16 bases left in between. CDR3 region: CASSSLTGHGGYTF. CDR3 in DNA: TGTGCCAGCAGCTCCCTGACAGGCCACGGTGGCTACACCTTC.

This sequence joins TRBV7-2 and TRBJ2-2; D is perhaps TRBD1 (6 bases). V dropped 1 base and J dropped 1 base, with 10 bases sitting between them. This CDR3 region has 16 residues. Germline CDR1 reads SGHTA; CDR2 reads FQGNSA. Here the CDR3 DNA reads TGTGCCAGCAGCTTAGGGGGGCATGTGAACACCGGGGAGCTGTTTTTT. This gives the protein CASSLGGHVNTGELFF. Looking up the rest from reference TRBV7-2 and TRBJ2-2 gives the full variable domain: GAGVSQSPSNKVTEKGKDVELRCDPISGHTALYWYRQSLGQGLEFLIYFQGNSAPDKSGLPSDRFSAERTGGSVSTLTIQRTQQEDSAVYLCASSLGGHVNTGELFFGEGSRLTVL.

The chain employs TRBV11-2 and TRBJ1-2, with 9 positions matching TRBD1. J lost 7 bases, V lost 7 bases, and 13 bases had no gene match. In germline, CDR1 is SGHAT, CDR2 FQNNGV. The CDR3 is made up of 15 amino acids. In DNA, the CDR3 is TGTGCCAGCACCGCTACCCTACAGGGGGCGGGTGGCTACACCTTC. Translated: CASTATLQGAGGYTF.

This chain joins TRBV5-5 and TRBJ1-3, with D perhaps TRBD1 (5 bases). CDR1 is SGHKS, CDR2 YYEKEE, per germline (reference sequence). Trimming left V 5 bases short and J 1 base short, with 13 bases between. This CDR3 has 15 amino acids. DNA of the CDR3: TGTGCCAGCAGTTCTCAGGGAATATCTGGAAACACCATATATTTT. It codes for CASSSQGISGNTIYF.

V gene TRBV30 combines with J gene TRBJ1-5, with unresolved D. This CDR3 is 13 amino acids long. The V end lost 0 bases, the J end lost 6 bases, and 9 bases lay between the germline ends. CDR1 is GTSNPN, CDR2 SVGIG, per germline (reference sequence). The CDR3 here is CAWSVARSQPQHF. The DNA for the CDR3 is TGTGCCTGGAGTGTAGCCAGGAGTCAGCCCCAGCATTTT.

V and J are TRBV27 and TRBJ2-2; no clear D gene. This CDR3 has 12 residues. Germline V gene sequence: CDR1 MNHEY, CDR2 SMNVEV (reference sequence). The ends were cut back, 4 bases at V and 7 bases at J, with 7 bases in the middle. The CDR3 loop reads CASSSRHGELFF. CDR3 sequence (DNA): TGTGCCAGCAGTTCTCGTCACGGGGAGCTGTTTTTT.

The chain joins TRBV27 to TRBJ2-2, with 7 bases matching TRBD1. Germline trimming cut 6 bases from V and 1 base from J; bases unmatched to any gene: 14. Germline V gives CDR1 MNHEY, CDR2 SMNVEV (reference sequence). The CDR3 spans 18 residues. CDR3 coding DNA: TGTGCCAGCAGCTACTCTATTACAGGGGTGAGGAACACCGGGGAGCTGTTTTTT. Translating it yields CASSYSITGVRNTGELFF.

J is TRBJ2-2 and V is TRBV5-1; a weak D match, TRBD2 (5 bases). The CDR3 is 14 residues long. Germline V CDR1 and CDR2: SGHRS, YFSETQ. The germline V and J ends were trimmed by 3 bases and 6 bases, with 12 bases remaining between them. For the CDR3, the DNA is TGCGCCAGCAGCTCCGAGATCGGGGCCGGGGAGCTGTTTTTT. This gives the protein CASSSEIGAGELFF.

V gene TRBV5-1 combines with J gene TRBJ1-4; no clear D gene. Germline CDR1 reads SGHRS; CDR2 reads YFSETQ. Deletions cut 2 bases from V and 2 bases from J, with 7 bases between. This CDR3 region has 14 residues. The chain's CDR3 is CASSFDVTNEKLFF. The CDR3 DNA follows: TGCGCCAGCAGCTTCGACGTTACTAATGAAAAACTGTTTTTT.